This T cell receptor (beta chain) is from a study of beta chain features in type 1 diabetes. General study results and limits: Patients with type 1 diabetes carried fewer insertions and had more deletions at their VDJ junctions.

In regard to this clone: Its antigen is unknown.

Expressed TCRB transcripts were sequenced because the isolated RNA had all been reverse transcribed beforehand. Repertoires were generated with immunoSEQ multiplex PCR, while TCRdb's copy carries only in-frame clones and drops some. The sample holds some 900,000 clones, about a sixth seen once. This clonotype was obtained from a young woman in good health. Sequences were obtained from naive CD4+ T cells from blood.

CDR3 nucleotides: TGTGCCAGCTCACCACGGGTAGCGGGAGCCAAAAACGAGCAGTACTTC. The encoded protein is CASSPRVAGAKNEQYF. The chain has TRBV18 and TRBJ2-7; TRBD2 matches 9 bases. V shed 1 base and J 5 bases; nucleotides not matched to a gene: 9. Germline V gene data show CDR1 as KGHSH and CDR2 as LQKENI. The CDR3 runs 16 residues.